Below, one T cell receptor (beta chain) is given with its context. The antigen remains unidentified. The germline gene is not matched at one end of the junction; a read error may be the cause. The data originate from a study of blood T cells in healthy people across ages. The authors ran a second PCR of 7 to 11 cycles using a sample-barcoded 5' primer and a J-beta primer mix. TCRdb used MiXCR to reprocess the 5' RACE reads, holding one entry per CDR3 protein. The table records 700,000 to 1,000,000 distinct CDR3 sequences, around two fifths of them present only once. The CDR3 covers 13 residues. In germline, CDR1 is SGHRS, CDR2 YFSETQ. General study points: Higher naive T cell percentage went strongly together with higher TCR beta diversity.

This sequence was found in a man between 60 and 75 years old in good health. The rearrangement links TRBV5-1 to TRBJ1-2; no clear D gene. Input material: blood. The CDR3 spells CASGLEANYGYTF. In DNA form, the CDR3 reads TGCGCCAGCGGCTTGGAGGCTAACTATGGCTACACCTTC.